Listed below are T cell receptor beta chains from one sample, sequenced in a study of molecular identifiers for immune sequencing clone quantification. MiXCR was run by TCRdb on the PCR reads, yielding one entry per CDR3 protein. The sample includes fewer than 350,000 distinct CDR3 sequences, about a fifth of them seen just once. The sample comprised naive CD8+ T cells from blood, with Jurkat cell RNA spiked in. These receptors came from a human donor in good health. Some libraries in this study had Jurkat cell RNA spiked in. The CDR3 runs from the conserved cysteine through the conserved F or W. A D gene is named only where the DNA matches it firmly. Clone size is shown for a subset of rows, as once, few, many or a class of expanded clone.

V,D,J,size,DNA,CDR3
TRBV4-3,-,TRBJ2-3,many,TGCGCCAGCAGCCAAGATGTCGGTGCCACAGATACGCAGTATTTT,CASSQDVGATDTQYF
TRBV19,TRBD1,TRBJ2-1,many,TGTGCCAGTAGTATCCCACCCTCAGGGGGAAATGAGCAGTTCTTC,CASSIPPSGGNEQFF
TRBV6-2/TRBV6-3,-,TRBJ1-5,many,TGTGCCAGCAGTTATTTGGGATCCAATCAGCCCCAGCATTTT,CASSYLGSNQPQHF
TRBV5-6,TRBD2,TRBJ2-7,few,TGTGCCGGCAGTTTGGGGCCCCGGGGAGGGAACGAGCAGTACTTC,CAGSLGPRGGNEQYF
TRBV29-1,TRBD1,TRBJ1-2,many,TGCAGCGTTGACGGGACAGAGTATGGCTACACCTTC,CSVDGTEYGYTF
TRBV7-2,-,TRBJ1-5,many,TGTGCCAGCAGCTCCATGGACAGCTACAATCAGCCCCAGCATTTT,CASSSMDSYNQPQHF
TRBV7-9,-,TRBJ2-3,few,TGTGCCAGCAGCTATGTGGACGGGACAGATACGCAGTATTTT,CASSYVDGTDTQYF
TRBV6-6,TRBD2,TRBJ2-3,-,TGTGCCAGCAGTTACCAGGGACTAGCAGTCACAGATACGCAGTATTTT,CASSYQGLAVTDTQYF
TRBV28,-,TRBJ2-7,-,TGTGCCAGCAGTTTGCTGGGGGCGCGAGAGCAGTATTTC,CASSLLGAREQYF
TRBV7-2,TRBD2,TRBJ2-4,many,TGTGCCAGCAGCTTAGTTTCCCACGGACTAGCGAGGTTTTTAGCCAAAAACATTCAGTACTTC,CASSLVSHGLARFLAKNIQYF
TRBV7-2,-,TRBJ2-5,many,TGTGCCAGCAGCTCTCCCGGGACGGCTGAAGAGACCCAGTACTTC,CASSSPGTAEETQYF
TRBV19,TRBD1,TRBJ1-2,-,TGTGCCAGTAGCACCGGACAGGGTCTTGCTAACTATGGCTACACCTTC,CASSTGQGLANYGYTF
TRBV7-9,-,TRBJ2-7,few,TGTGCCAGCAGCCCAGAGTTGGGTTCGCTTTACGAGCAGTACTTC,CASSPELGSLYEQYF
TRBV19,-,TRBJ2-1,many,TGTGCCAGTAGCCCGACTCACTTGGGTGAGCAGTTCTTC,CASSPTHLGEQFF
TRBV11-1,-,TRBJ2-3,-,TGTGCCAGCAGATCCCTTTACGGAGGTACGCAGTATTTT,CASRSLYGGTQYF
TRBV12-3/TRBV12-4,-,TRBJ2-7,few,TGTGCCAGCAGTTTTATCGGACAGAGTGACTCCTACGAGCAGTACTTC,CASSFIGQSDSYEQYF
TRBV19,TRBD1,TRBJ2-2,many,TGTGCCAGTAGTTGGGACAGGGGAGGCACCGGGGAGCTGTTTTTT,CASSWDRGGTGELFF
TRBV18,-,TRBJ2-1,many,TGTGCCAGCTCACCAGGCTCTTGGGATGAGCAGTTCTTC,CASSPGSWDEQFF
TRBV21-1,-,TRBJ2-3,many,TGTGCCAGCTTTACAGATACGCAGTATTTT,CASFTDTQYF
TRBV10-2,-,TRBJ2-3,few,TGCGCCAGCACATCGGAGGGGGCCCTCACAGATACGCAGTATTTT,CASTSEGALTDTQYF
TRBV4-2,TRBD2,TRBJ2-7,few,TGTGCCAGCAGCCAAGAGTCGCTAGCGGGACGCTCCTACGAGCAGTACTTC,CASSQESLAGRSYEQYF
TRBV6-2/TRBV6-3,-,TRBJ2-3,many,TGTGCCAGCGGCGGGACGGCGAACACAGATACGCAGTATTTT,CASGGTANTDTQYF
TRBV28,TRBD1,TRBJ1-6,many,TGTGCCAGCAGTTTCTTGGGACAGACTAATTCACCCCTCCACTTT,CASSFLGQTNSPLHF
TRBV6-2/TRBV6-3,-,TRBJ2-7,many,TGTGCCAGCAGTTATCGGGACAACTACGAGCAGTACTTC,CASSYRDNYEQYF
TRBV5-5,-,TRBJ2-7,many,TGTGCCAGCAGCTTGGGCGGAGGGGGCATGGACGAGCAGTACTTC,CASSLGGGGMDEQYF
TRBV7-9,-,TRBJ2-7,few,TGTGCCAGCGAGAGGGGCCGAACCTACGAGCAGTACTTC,CASERGRTYEQYF
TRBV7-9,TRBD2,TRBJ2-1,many,TGTGCCAGCAGCTTAGCTGGGACTAGCGGGAGGGCCGTGCGTGGCAATGAGCAGTTCTTC,CASSLAGTSGRAVRGNEQFF
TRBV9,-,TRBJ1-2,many,TGTGCCAGCACCGTTCTGGGGGGTAACTATGGCTACACCTTC,CASTVLGGNYGYTF
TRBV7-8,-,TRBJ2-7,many,TGTGCCAGCAGCTTAGTAGAGGGTCATAAGTACTTC,CASSLVEGHKYF
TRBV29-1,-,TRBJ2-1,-,TGCAGCGTTGCAGGGGGGTCCTACAATGGGCAGTTCTTC,CSVAGGSYNGQFF
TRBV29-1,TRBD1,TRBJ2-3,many,TGCAGCGCCTGGGGTCGGACAGGGGATCCAGATACGCAGTATTTT,CSAWGRTGDPDTQYF
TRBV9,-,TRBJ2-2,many,TGTGCCAGCAGCGTAGAAGAGACTTCCCGTTTGGAGCTGTTTTTT,CASSVEETSRLELFF
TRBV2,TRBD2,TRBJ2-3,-,TGTGCCAGCAGTGGGGGATCTAGCGGGAGGGTAACAGATACGCAGTATTTT,CASSGGSSGRVTDTQYF
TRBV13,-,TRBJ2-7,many,TGTGCCAGCAGCAGAGACTACGAGCAGTACTTC,CASSRDYEQYF
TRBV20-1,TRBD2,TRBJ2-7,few,TGCAGTGCTCCGACTAGCGGGAGTACCTACGAGCAGTACTTC,CSAPTSGSTYEQYF
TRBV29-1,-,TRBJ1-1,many,TGCAGCGTTGCCCCCCTAACAGGAATGAACACTGAAGCTTTCTTT,CSVAPLTGMNTEAFF
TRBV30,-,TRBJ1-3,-,TGTGCCTGGGCAGAGAACTCTGGAAACACCATATATTTT,CAWAENSGNTIYF
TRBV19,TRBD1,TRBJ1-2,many,TGTGCCAGTAGTCCCGGACAGGGGGATGTTGGCTATGGCTACACCTTC,CASSPGQGDVGYGYTF
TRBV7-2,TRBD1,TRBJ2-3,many,TGTGCCAGCAGCCCCTGGACAGGGCCTTCCACAGATACGCAGTATTTT,CASSPWTGPSTDTQYF
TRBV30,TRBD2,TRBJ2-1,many,TGTGCCTGGAGTTTACTAGCGGGAGCCTACAATGAGCAGTTCTTC,CAWSLLAGAYNEQFF
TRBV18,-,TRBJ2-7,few,TGTGCCAGCTCCGAAGGGGCACGGGTGTACGAGCAGTACTTC,CASSEGARVYEQYF
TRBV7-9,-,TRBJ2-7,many,TGTGCCAGCAGCTCCGAGAGCTCCTACGAGCAGTACTTC,CASSSESSYEQYF
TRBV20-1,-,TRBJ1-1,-,TGCAGTGCTAGTCCGGTGTCCACTGAAGCTTTCTTT,CSASPVSTEAFF
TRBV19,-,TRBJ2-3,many,TGTGCCAGTAGTATCCGGGGTCGGACAGATACGCAGTATTTT,CASSIRGRTDTQYF
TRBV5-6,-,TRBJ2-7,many,TGTGCCAGCAGCCCTAGGGGGGACAGAGGGCAGTACTTC,CASSPRGDRGQYF
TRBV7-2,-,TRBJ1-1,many,TGTGCCAGCAGAAGTACAGGAGGTGGTGAAGCTTTCTTT,CASRSTGGGEAFF
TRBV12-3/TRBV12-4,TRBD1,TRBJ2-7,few,TGTGCCAGCAGTGCAGGGGACAGCTCCTACGAGCAGTACTTC,CASSAGDSSYEQYF
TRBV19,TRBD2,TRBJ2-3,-,TGTGCCAGTAGTATCGTAGCGGGAGGGCCAGATACGCAGTATTTT,CASSIVAGGPDTQYF
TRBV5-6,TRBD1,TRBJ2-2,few,TGTGCCAGCAGCCCGCCGTCTTACGGACAGGGAGACACCGGGGAGCTGTTTTTT,CASSPPSYGQGDTGELFF
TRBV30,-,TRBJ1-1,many,TGTGCCTGGCAATGGGCCTGGGGCGACACTGAAGCTTTCTTT,CAWQWAWGDTEAFF
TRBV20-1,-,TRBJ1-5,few,TGCAGTGCTAGAGATGGCCAGGGTGGCCGGAGAGCCCAGCATTTT,CSARDGQGGRRAQHF
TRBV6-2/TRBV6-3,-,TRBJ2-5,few,TGTGCCAGCAGTAGGGGTGGGTCAACCCCCGGTGGAGAGACCCAGTACTTC,CASSRGGSTPGGETQYF
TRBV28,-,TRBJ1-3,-,TGTGCCAGCAGTTTCAGGGGATTAAGAAACACCATATATTTT,CASSFRGLRNTIYF
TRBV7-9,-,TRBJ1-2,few,TGTGCCACCTTCCTCACGGGCAACTATGGCTACACCTTC,CATFLTGNYGYTF
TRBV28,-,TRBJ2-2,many,TGTGCCAGCAGTTCCGGGAGTGGGTACACCGGGGAGCTGTTTTTT,CASSSGSGYTGELFF
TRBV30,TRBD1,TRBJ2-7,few,TGTGCCTGGAGTCCAATCCCGGGACAGGTCTCCTACGAGCAGTACTTC,CAWSPIPGQVSYEQYF
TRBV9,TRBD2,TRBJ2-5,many,TGTGCCAGCAGCGTGGGGCTAGCGGGGCTGGAGACCCAGTACTTC,CASSVGLAGLETQYF
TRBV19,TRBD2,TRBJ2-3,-,TGTGCCAGTAGTCCGGGGACTAGCGGGCCCCCCGGGACGCAGTATTTT,CASSPGTSGPPGTQYF
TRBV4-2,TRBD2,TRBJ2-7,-,TGTGCCAGCAGCCAAGATCCTAGCGGGGAACCCTCCTACGAGCAGTACTTC,CASSQDPSGEPSYEQYF
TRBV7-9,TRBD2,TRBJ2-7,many,TGTGCCAGCAGCTCAGGACTAGCGGAATACTACGAGCAGTACTTC,CASSSGLAEYYEQYF